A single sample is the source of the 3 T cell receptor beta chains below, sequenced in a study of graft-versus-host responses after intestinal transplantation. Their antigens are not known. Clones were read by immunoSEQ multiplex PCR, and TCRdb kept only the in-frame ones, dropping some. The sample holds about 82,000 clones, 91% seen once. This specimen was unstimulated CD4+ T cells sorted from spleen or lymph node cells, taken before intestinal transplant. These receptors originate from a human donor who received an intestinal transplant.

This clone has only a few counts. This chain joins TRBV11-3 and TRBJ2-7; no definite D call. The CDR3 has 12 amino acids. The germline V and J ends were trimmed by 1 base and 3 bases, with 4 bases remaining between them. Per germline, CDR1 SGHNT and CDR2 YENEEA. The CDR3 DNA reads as TGTGCCAGCAGCTTAGCAAACTACGAGCAGTACTTC. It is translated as CASSLANYEQYF. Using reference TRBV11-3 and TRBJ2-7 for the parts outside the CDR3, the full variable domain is EAGVVQSPRYKIIEKKQPVAFWCNPISGHNTLYWYLQNLGQGPELLIRYENEEAVDDSQLPKDRFSAERLKGVDSTLKIQPAELGDSAVYLCASSLANYEQYFGPGTRLTVT.

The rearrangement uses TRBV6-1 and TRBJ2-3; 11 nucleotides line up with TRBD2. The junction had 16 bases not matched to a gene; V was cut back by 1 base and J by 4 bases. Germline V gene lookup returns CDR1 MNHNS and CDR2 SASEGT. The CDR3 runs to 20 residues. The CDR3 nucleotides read TGTGCCAGCAGTGAAGGGCTAGCGGGGGGTTCAGGGGTTTCTTCAGATACGCAGTATTTT. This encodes CASSEGLAGGSGVSSDTQYF.

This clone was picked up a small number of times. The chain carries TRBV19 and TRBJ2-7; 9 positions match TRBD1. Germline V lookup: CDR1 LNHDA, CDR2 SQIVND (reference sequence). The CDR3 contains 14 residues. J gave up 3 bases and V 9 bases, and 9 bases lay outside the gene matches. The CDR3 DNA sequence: TGTGCCAGACGGGGACAGGGAGTGGTCTACGAGCAGTACTTC. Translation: CARRGQGVVYEQYF.